These T cell receptor beta chains were read from a single sample in a study of T cell responses to AZD1222 COVID-19 vaccine. TCRdb's copy holds only in-frame clones and misses some; the assay was immunoSEQ multiplex PCR. The sample includes about 110,000 clones, about 85% of them seen just once. This sample comprised peripheral blood, obtained 28 days after the second AZD1222 dose. These TCRs come from an adult who received the AZD1222 COVID-19 vaccine. Both conserved end residues are part of each CDR3. The D gene is left open where the match is weak. Not every row has a clone size; where given, it reads once, few, many or a size class.

.	TRBV29-1	14	few	TRBJ2-7	TGCAGCGTAGGAGACAGGTTCGGCTCCTACGAGCAGTACTTC	CSVGDRFGSYEQYF
TRBD2	TRBV4-2	15	few	TRBJ2-7	TGTGCCAGCAGCGAGACTAGCGGAAACTCCTACGAGCAGTACTTC	CASSETSGNSYEQYF
TRBD1	TRBV5-3	16	few	TRBJ1-5	TGTGCCAGAAGCTCCGCGACAGGGCATAGCAATCAGCCCCAGCATTTT	CARSSATGHSNQPQHF
TRBD1	TRBV7-9	16	.	TRBJ2-2	TGTGCCAGCAGCTATTACAGGGGTCCGGCGATCGGGGAGCTGTTTTTT	CASSYYRGPAIGELFF
.	TRBV28	10	.	TRBJ1-1	TGTGCCAGCAGTTTCACTGAAGCTTTCTTT	CASSFTEAFF
TRBD1	TRBV18	17	.	TRBJ1-4	TGTGCCAGCTCGCCCCCGGGACAGGGAACAACTAATGAAAAACTGTTTTTT	CASSPPGQGTTNEKLFF
.	TRBV30	13	once	TRBJ2-5	TGTGCCTGGAGTGTACGAGGGGAAGAGACCCAGTACTTC	CAWSVRGEETQYF
TRBD1	TRBV7-2	15	.	TRBJ1-4	TGTGCCAGCAGCTTAGGGGGACAGGGGGATGAAAAACTGTTTTTT	CASSLGGQGDEKLFF
.	TRBV6-5	16	.	TRBJ2-5	TGTGCCAGCAGTTACTCGACGGCCGTCAACGGGGAGACCCAGTACTTC	CASSYSTAVNGETQYF
.	TRBV7-3	15	.	TRBJ2-1	TGTGCCAGCAGCTTAAGGCCGGGATTGCACAATGAGCAGTTCTTC	CASSLRPGLHNEQFF